This TCR beta chain derives from a study of tumor-infiltrating lymphocytes in primary liver carcinoma. Study-wide context: Surgical resection treated primary liver carcinoma in the patients. Patients comprised men and women whose ages fell between 30 and 69 years. Whole-study findings and limits: Tumor-adjacent and tumor-blood pairs overlapped less than tumor region pairs did.

This CDR3 spans 16 amino acids. The V gene's germline CDR1 is LGHNA and CDR2 YNFKEQ. With 0 bases removed from V and 1 base from J, the gap between germline ends came to 7 bases. A primer in the constant region served to generate TCR beta cDNA from around 500 ng of total RNA. Library construction for TCR beta comprised three nested multiplex PCR rounds performed with slightly modified ARM-PCR. Each of the first two PCR rounds ran roughly 9 cycles with TRBV1-TRBV30 forward and C-beta reverse primers. TCRdb re-derived calls from the multiplex PCR reads in MiXCR, one entry per CDR3 protein. Counted here are fewer than 400,000 distinct CDR3 sequences, approximately 60% occurring once; the ten biggest clones make up roughly 9%. Blood RNA originated from unsorted whole blood, with germline DNA additionally extracted. For this clonotype: Its antigen is not known.

The TCR sequence derives from a man aged 35-49 years with primary liver carcinoma and hepatitis B virus infection. The chain recombines TRBV4-2 with TRBJ1-6, with unresolved D. The sequenced sample was peripheral blood. The CDR3 DNA reads TGTGCCAGCAGCCAAGATACGGGTTCCTATAATTCACCCCTCCACTTT. Translation gives CASSQDTGSYNSPLHF.